Listed below are T cell receptor beta chains from one sample, sequenced in a study of sequential checkpoint blockade in melanoma. Profiled with immunoSEQ multiplex PCR; TCRdb holds only in-frame clones, not every one. The sample carries 35,000 to 40,000 clones, roughly 32% recorded once. This material consisted of tumor tissue (inferred from file names), taken from a patient given nivolumab and ipilimumab in sequence. These receptors were collected from a human donor with melanoma. The CDR3 runs from the conserved cysteine through the conserved F or W. The D gene is left open where the match is weak. Clone size is not always given. Where it is, it says once, few, many or a class for expanded clones.

V	J	size	D	CDR3	DNA
TRBV11-3	TRBJ2-2	.	TRBD2	CASSPRAGGVGELFF	TGTGCCAGCAGCCCTCGAGCGGGAGGGGTTGGGGAGCTGTTTTTT
TRBV11-3	TRBJ2-1	.	TRBD2	CASSLAELAVHNEQFF	TGTGCCAGCAGCTTGGCCGAACTAGCGGTACACAATGAGCAGTTCTTC
TRBV28	TRBJ1-2	.	.	CASRLDTGRDGYTF	TGTGCCAGCAGGTTGGACACGGGGAGGGATGGCTACACCTTC
TRBV18	TRBJ2-4	.	TRBD1	CASSPLYGTEISKNIQYF	TGTGCCAGCTCACCATTGTATGGGACAGAGATCTCGAAAAACATTCAGTACTTC
TRBV6-8	TRBJ1-4	.	TRBD1	CASSAQPDRREKLFF	TGTGCCAGCAGTGCACAACCGGACAGGCGGGAAAAACTGTTTTTT
TRBV28	TRBJ2-1	few	TRBD2	CASSFRGGTSHEQFF	TGTGCCAGCAGTTTTCGCGGGGGGACTTCGCATGAGCAGTTCTTC
TRBV18	TRBJ2-3	few	.	CASSDKRTDTQYF	TGTGCCAGCTCGGACAAGAGGACAGATACGCAGTATTTT
TRBV28	TRBJ2-3	.	.	CASNSPRRRNSDTQYF	TGTGCCAGCAACTCACCCAGGCGCCGAAATTCAGATACGCAGTATTTT
TRBV6-8	TRBJ1-2	.	TRBD1	CASRGQGTNYGYTF	TGTGCCAGCAGGGGACAGGGGACAAACTATGGCTACACCTTC
TRBV19	TRBJ1-5	.	.	CASRGDELVYQPQHF	TGTGCCAGTAGAGGAGACGAGTTGGTGTATCAGCCCCAGCATTTT
TRBV10-3	TRBJ2-5	many	.	CAISETGFQETQYF	TGTGCCATCAGTGAGACAGGATTCCAAGAGACCCAGTACTTC
TRBV19	TRBJ1-4	.	TRBD1	CASRTDRSEKLFF	TGTGCCAGTAGAACGGACAGGTCTGAAAAACTGTTTTTT
TRBV9	TRBJ1-1	.	TRBD1	CASSIGTGAEAFF	TGTGCCAGCAGCATCGGGACAGGCGCTGAAGCTTTCTTT
TRBV28	TRBJ2-1	few	.	CASSLVNIRDEQFF	TGTGCCAGCAGTTTAGTGAACATCCGTGATGAGCAGTTCTTC
TRBV11-3	TRBJ2-1	.	TRBD2	CASSWTSGGVQRDEQFF	TGTGCCAGCAGCTGGACTAGCGGGGGGGTTCAACGGGATGAGCAGTTCTTC
TRBV11-3	TRBJ2-2	.	TRBD2	CASSLWPLGGTGELFF	TGTGCCAGCAGCTTATGGCCCCTGGGAGGGACCGGGGAGCTGTTTTTT
TRBV6-8	TRBJ2-7	many	.	CASSAYATVSSYEQYF	TGTGCCAGCAGTGCCTACGCGACGGTTAGCTCCTACGAGCAGTACTTC
TRBV10-3	TRBJ1-1	few	.	CAISEGTVNTEAFF	TGTGCCATCAGTGAGGGGACGGTGAACACTGAAGCTTTCTTT
TRBV18	TRBJ1-1	.	.	CASSPPLGIGLNTEAFF	TGTGCCAGCTCACCACCTCTGGGGATCGGACTGAACACTGAAGCTTTCTTT
TRBV6-8	TRBJ2-7	few	.	CASTPGGEYEQYF	TGTGCCAGCACCCCGGGTGGGGAGTACGAGCAGTACTTC
TRBV10-2	TRBJ1-5	.	TRBD1	CASTGQGGDQPQHF	TGCGCCAGCACTGGACAGGGTGGGGATCAGCCCCAGCATTTT
TRBV6-8	TRBJ2-5	few	.	CASSSPGGSLKETQYF	TGTGCCAGCTCAAGTCCCGGGGGTTCTTTAAAAGAGACCCAGTACTTC
TRBV18	TRBJ2-2	.	TRBD2	CASSPTSGYTGELFF	TGTGCCAGCTCACCAACTAGCGGGTACACCGGGGAGCTGTTTTTT
TRBV28	TRBJ1-1	.	.	CASSRYLENTEAFF	TGTGCCAGCAGCAGATACCTAGAGAACACTGAAGCTTTCTTT
TRBV6-8	TRBJ1-2	.	TRBD1	CASSVTGGGYGYTF	TGTGCCAGCAGTGTAACAGGGGGAGGGTATGGCTACACCTTC
TRBV10-3	TRBJ2-1	.	.	CAISEPYGRSEKINEQFF	TGTGCCATCAGTGAGCCATACGGCCGTAGCGAGAAAATCAATGAGCAGTTCTTC
TRBV12-5	TRBJ2-7	.	TRBD2	CASGRLAGGNDEQYF	TGTGCCAGCGGTAGACTAGCGGGAGGGAACGACGAGCAGTACTTC
TRBV29-1	TRBJ2-3	.	TRBD1	CSVQRTGMITDTQYF	TGCAGCGTTCAAAGGACAGGGATGATCACAGATACGCAGTATTTT
TRBV19	TRBJ1-4	.	.	CATRDTGTEGEKLFF	TGTGCCACCCGAGACACAGGGACCGAAGGTGAAAAACTGTTTTTT
TRBV10-3	TRBJ1-2	few	TRBD1	CAISEFEGANDGYTF	TGTGCCATCAGTGAGTTCGAGGGGGCAAATGATGGCTACACCTTC
TRBV6-8	TRBJ2-7	.	TRBD2	CASSYSAGGGYEQYF	TGTGCCAGCAGTTACTCCGCCGGGGGGGGATACGAGCAGTACTTC
TRBV9	TRBJ2-3	few	.	CASSPWVSGTDTQYF	TGTGCCAGCAGCCCTTGGGTTAGCGGCACAGATACGCAGTATTTT
TRBV6-1	TRBJ1-1	.	TRBD1	CAISEAGGTEAFF	TGTGCCATCAGTGAAGCAGGGGGGACTGAAGCTTTCTTT
TRBV19	TRBJ1-2	.	.	CASSIGFGRPGF	TGTGCCAGTAGTATAGGTTTCGGCAGGCCCGGCTTC
TRBV4-1	TRBJ2-1	few	.	CASSQDERSGEQFF	TGCGCCAGCAGCCAAGATGAGCGCTCGGGTGAGCAGTTCTTC
TRBV6-8	TRBJ2-7	few	.	CASSPSGLIIGEQYF	TGTGCCAGCTCCCCCTCCGGACTTATCATTGGGGAGCAGTACTTC
TRBV6-8	TRBJ2-7	few	.	CASKGELYEQYF	TGTGCCAGCAAGGGAGAGTTATACGAGCAGTACTTC
TRBV30	TRBJ2-3	.	.	CAWRPWGRGVDTQYF	TGTGCCTGGAGGCCCTGGGGAAGGGGGGTAGATACGCAGTATTTT
TRBV6-8	TRBJ1-2	.	.	CASSYSVHYGYTF	TGTGCCAGCAGTTACTCGGTCCACTATGGCTACACCTTC
TRBV6-8	TRBJ1-1	few	.	CATMSGVPTEAFF	TGTGCCACCATGTCAGGGGTCCCCACTGAAGCTTTCTTT
TRBV19	TRBJ1-1	.	.	CASSIRPGTGNTEAFF	TGTGCCAGTAGTATTCGGCCCGGGACGGGTAACACTGAAGCTTTCTTT
TRBV19	TRBJ1-5	.	.	CASSIAGASGQPQHF	TGTGCCAGTAGTATAGCCGGGGCCTCCGGGCAGCCCCAGCATTTT